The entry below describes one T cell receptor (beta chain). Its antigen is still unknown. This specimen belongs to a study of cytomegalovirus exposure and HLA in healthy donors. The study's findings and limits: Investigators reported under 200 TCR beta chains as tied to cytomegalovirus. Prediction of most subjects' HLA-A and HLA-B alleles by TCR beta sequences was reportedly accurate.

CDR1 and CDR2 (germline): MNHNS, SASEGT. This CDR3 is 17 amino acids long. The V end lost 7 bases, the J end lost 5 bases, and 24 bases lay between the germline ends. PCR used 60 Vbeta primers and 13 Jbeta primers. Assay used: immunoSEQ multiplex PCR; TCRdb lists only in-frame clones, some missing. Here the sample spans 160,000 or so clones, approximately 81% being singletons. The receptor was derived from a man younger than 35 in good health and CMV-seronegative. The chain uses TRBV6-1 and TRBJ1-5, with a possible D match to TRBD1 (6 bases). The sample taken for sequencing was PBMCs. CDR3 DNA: TGTGCCAGCACTGACGTTTACAGGGCCGCAATGGATCAGCCCCAGCATTTT. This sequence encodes CASTDVYRAAMDQPQHF.